The 12 T cell receptor beta chains given below trace back to one sample, sequenced in a study of blood T cell repertoires in COVID-19. Assay used: immunoSEQ multiplex PCR; TCRdb lists only in-frame clones, some missing. The data contain just over 40,000 clones, about four fifths of them singletons. The sequenced sample consisted of peripheral blood. These receptors were obtained from a woman aged 60-70 years with acute or convalescent COVID-19.

This sequence joins TRBV2 and TRBJ1-4; 7 nucleotides agree with TRBD1. Germline V CDR1 and CDR2: SNHLY, FYNNEI. The J segment lost 7 bases and the V segment lost 5 bases, leaving 7 bases of the junction unmatched. The CDR3 sequence is 14 residues long. CDR3 loop: CASSRQGLGEKLFF. Written as DNA, the CDR3 is TGTGCCAGCAGTAGACAGGGCTTGGGTGAAAAACTGTTTTTT.

The chain has TRBV5-1 and TRBJ2-7, with 14 bases aligning to TRBD2. The CDR3 is 19 amino acids. The V and J ends lost 0 bases and 3 bases, in that order; junction bases with no gene match: 11. Germline lookup yields CDR1 SGHRS and CDR2 YFSETQ. Here the CDR3 DNA reads TGCGCCAGCAGCTTGGGACTAGCGGGAGGGCCCTCATTTCACTACGAGCAGTACTTC. As protein: CASSLGLAGGPSFHYEQYF.

The chain couples TRBV5-1 to TRBJ1-2; no clear D gene. The V end lost 0 bases, the J end lost 6 bases, and 12 bases lay between the germline ends. Germline V lookup: CDR1 SGHRS, CDR2 YFSETQ. This CDR3 is built from 14 residues. The CDR3 DNA follows: TGCGCCAGCAGCTTGGCCTATCAACTCGATGGCTACACCTTC. Amino acid sequence: CASSLAYQLDGYTF.

This rearrangement joins TRBV5-1 to TRBJ2-5, with 11 bases identical to TRBD2. The CDR3 consists of 15 residues. The J segment lost 5 bases and the V segment lost 2 bases, leaving 5 bases of the junction unmatched. CDR1 is SGHRS, CDR2 YFSETQ, per germline. The CDR3 DNA follows: TGCGCCAGCAGCTTTACGGCTAGCGGGAGGGAGACCCAGTACTTC. Its protein is CASSFTASGRETQYF.

J is TRBJ1-6 and V is TRBV5-1, with D hard to call. CDR3 length equals 17 residues. The V end was cut by 5 bases, the J end by 0 bases, with 15 bases between. Germline loops: CDR1 SGHRS, CDR2 YFSETQ. The CDR3 sequence is CASSLNAFSSYNSPLHF. The CDR3 nucleotides are TGCGCCAGCAGTCTTAACGCCTTTAGCTCCTATAATTCACCCCTCCACTTT.

This clone was seen just once. This sequence joins TRBV19 and TRBJ2-5, with TRBD1 as a possible D gene (6 bases). Germline assignment: CDR1 LNHDA and CDR2 SQIVND (reference sequence). Trimming removed 4 bases at V and 0 bases at J, with 9 bases between. This CDR3 has 14 residues. The CDR3 coding sequence is TGTGCCAGTAGTAGACAGGTTTACCAAGAGACCCAGTACTTC. Protein product: CASSRQVYQETQYF.

This chain uses TRBV27 with TRBJ2-7, with 7 bases fitting TRBD1. Germline assignment: CDR1 MNHEY and CDR2 SMNVEV (reference sequence). The CDR3 length is 15 residues. Losses at the gene ends were 8 bases for V and 0 bases for J; bases not matched to a gene: 10. CDR3 region: CASRWGTDISYEQYF. In DNA form, the CDR3 reads TGTGCCAGCCGATGGGGGACAGACATCTCCTACGAGCAGTACTTC.

This chain connects TRBV6-1 to TRBJ1-2; TRBD1 is a possible D gene (6 bases). This CDR3 is built from 13 residues. V was pared by 2 bases and J by 5 bases, with 9 bases between. Germline assignment: CDR1 MNHNS and CDR2 SASEGT. The CDR3 DNA sequence: TGTGCCAGCAGTGAAAACCAGGGGTATGGCTACACCTTC. This codes for CASSENQGYGYTF.

The CDR3 reads CASRSTASGLGGETQYF. The CDR3 region has the DNA TGCGCCAGCAGGTCAACTGCCTCAGGTCTTGGAGGAGAGACCCAGTACTTC. The J gene is TRBJ2-5, the V gene TRBV4-1, with a weak D call TRBD2 (5 bases). Per the germline V gene, CDR1 is MGHRA and CDR2 is YSYEKL. The V gene lost 6 bases and the J gene lost 4 bases, with 24 bases spanning the gap. The CDR3 sequence is 17 residues long.

This sequence joins TRBV28 and TRBJ2-3; 8 bases match TRBD2. The CDR3 is 17 amino acids. The V segment lost 4 bases and the J segment 3 bases; nucleotides outside the gene matches: 12. From germline, CDR1 is MDHEN and CDR2 SYDVKM. CDR3 region: CASSSHSVRGGTDTQYF. CDR3 in DNA: TGTGCCAGCAGTTCCCACTCGGTTCGGGGGGGGACAGATACGCAGTATTTT.

The rearrangement joins TRBV11-1 to TRBJ2-1; D gene uncertain. Trimming removed 1 base from V and 2 bases from J, with 9 bases in between. There are 15 residues in the CDR3. In germline, CDR1 is SGHAT, CDR2 FQDESV (reference sequence). The CDR3 region is CASSLGRLTYNEQFF. The CDR3 nucleotides read TGTGCCAGCAGCTTAGGAAGACTTACCTACAATGAGCAGTTCTTC. Together with reference TRBV11-1 and TRBJ2-1, the CDR3 gives the full variable domain: EAEVAQSPRYKITEKSQAVAFWCDPISGHATLYWYRQILGQGPELLVQFQDESVVDDSQLPKDRFSAERLKGVDSTLKIQPAELGDSAMYLCASSLGRLTYNEQFFGPGTRLTVL.

This chain's CDR3 is CASSRLGLAAGEQFF. The CDR3 DNA is TGTGCCAGCAGCCGGCTCGGGCTAGCGGCTGGTGAGCAGTTCTTC. The V gene is TRBV5-4, the J gene TRBJ2-1, with 7 nucleotides matching TRBD2. V shed 4 bases and J 9 bases; nucleotides not matched to a gene: 13. Germline CDR1 reads SGHNT; CDR2 reads YYREEE (reference sequence). The CDR3 length is 15 residues.